The sample holds one count of the clone carrying this T cell receptor (beta chain). Its antigen remains unidentified. The sample comes from a study of lymphopenia after photon versus proton radiotherapy. Study-wide points: Only patients who died were analyzed for survival; proton advantage is unproven. After lymphocyte nadir, photon-treated repertoires showed oligoclonal expansion, especially CD8+ Temra. Larger post-nadir TCR diversity loss correlated inversely with survival in deceased patients. Relative stability marked proton patients; photon patients lost diversity and naive cells.

The protocol was immunoSEQ multiplex PCR, while the TCRdb copy is restricted to in-frame clones and leaves out a portion. The sample has around 42,000 clones; around 86% are singletons. With 8 bases removed from V and 0 bases from J, the gap between germline ends came to 10 bases. The CDR3 covers 13 residues. Germline values: CDR1 MDHEN, CDR2 SYDVKM. Sequenced material: peripheral blood, taken from a patient treated with photon-based radiotherapy. The TCR was taken from a middle-aged man with gastric cancer. The chain carries TRBV28 and TRBJ1-1; no clear D. CDR3 residues: CASGQQMNTEAFF. The DNA for the CDR3 is TGTGCCAGCGGCCAACAGATGAACACTGAAGCTTTCTTT.